This entry lists 2 T cell receptor beta chains sequenced from one sample in a study of blood T cells in healthy people across ages. A J-beta primer mix and a sample-barcoded 5' primer were used in a second PCR of roughly 6 to 12 cycles. TCRdb called the 5' RACE reads again in MiXCR, with one record for every CDR3 protein. The sample has some 700,000 distinct CDR3 sequences, approximately 43% seen once; the top ten hold more than 20%. Sample: blood. The receptors stem from a woman aged 60 to 75 in good health.

The rearrangement uses TRBV20-1 and TRBJ1-1, with a tentative D call TRBD1 (6 bases). The germline V gene encodes CDR1 DFQATT and CDR2 SNEGSKA (reference sequence). There are 16 residues in the CDR3. Trimming took off 0 bases at V and 2 bases at J, with 16 bases between the two ends. The CDR3 reads CSARDRGRGTNTEAFF. For the CDR3, the DNA is TGCAGTGCTAGAGATAGGGGGAGGGGGACAAACACTGAAGCTTTCTTT.

V and J are TRBV30 and TRBJ2-7, with D possibly TRBD2 on 6 matching bases. This CDR3 region has 15 residues. The V and J ends lost 4 bases and 3 bases respectively, with 19 bases between them. Germline values: CDR1 GTSNPN, CDR2 SVGIG (reference sequence). In DNA, the CDR3 is TGTGCCTGGAATCATCCTTCGGGGCGGGGCTACGAGCAGTACTTC. It yields the protein CAWNHPSGRGYEQYF.